Following are 28 T cell receptor beta chains from one sample sequenced in a study of beta chain features in type 1 diabetes. Study-level points and caveats: The study found moderately but significantly shorter TCRB CDR3s in all four CD4+ subsets of Type 1 diabetes patients.

These receptors' targets are unknown. Since all of the isolated RNA was reverse transcribed, expressed TCRB transcripts were what got sequenced. Measured with immunoSEQ multiplex PCR; TCRdb has only the in-frame clones, and not every one. The sample includes 240,000 or so clones, approximately 13% seen only once; the top ten take 0.019%. Sample: naive CD4+ T cells from blood. These TCRs come from a man aged 25-40 years with type 1 diabetes.

In its sample, this clone was seen a few times. The CDR3 region has the DNA TGCGCCAGCAGCCAACGGGACAGGGGAAATGAAAAACTGTTTTTT. Translated: CASSQRDRGNEKLFF. The rearrangement links TRBV4-1 to TRBJ1-4; 10 bases fit TRBD1. V lost 2 bases, J lost 5 bases, and 2 bases stayed unmatched. Per germline, CDR1 MGHRA and CDR2 YSYEKL. This CDR3 region has 15 residues.

This chain uses TRBV29-1 with TRBJ2-5; D remains unclear. Per the germline V gene, CDR1 is SQVTM and CDR2 is ANQGSEA. CDR3 size: 11 residues. V lost 4 bases and J 3 bases, leaving 6 bases between the germline ends. The CDR3 DNA is TGCAGCGTTGGTACGGAAGAGACCCAGTACTTC. This sequence encodes CSVGTEETQYF.

This clone has a handful of counts. The chain has TRBV5-1 and TRBJ2-5; TRBD2 agrees at 9 bases. The CDR3 sequence is 17 residues long. Germline V gives CDR1 SGHRS, CDR2 YFSETQ. The trim removed 7 bases at V and 2 bases at J, leaving 15 bases unmatched. The CDR3 sequence: CASGPYGGGGVQETQYF. CDR3 coding DNA: TGCGCCAGCGGCCCGTACGGTGGCGGGGGGGTTCAAGAGACCCAGTACTTC.

The chain has TRBV7-9 and TRBJ2-2; 8 bases agree with TRBD1. From germline, CDR1 is SEHNR and CDR2 FQNEAQ (reference sequence). V was clipped by 3 bases and J by 6 bases; unmatched bases: 3. The CDR3 sequence is 14 residues long. In DNA, the CDR3 is TGTGCCAGCAGCTTTCGACAGGGGTCCGGGGAGCTGTTTTTT. This encodes CASSFRQGSGELFF.

The J gene is TRBJ2-3, the V gene TRBV20-1; tentative D call: TRBD1 (5 bases). The germline gives CDR1 DFQATT, CDR2 SNEGSKA (reference sequence). This CDR3 contains 11 residues. Trimming took off 5 bases at V and 9 bases at J, with 12 bases between the two ends. CDR3 bases: TGCAGTGCTGGGGCCCCCAACACGCAGTATTTT. It is translated as CSAGAPNTQYF.

This clone was observed a handful of times. The V gene is TRBV2, the J gene TRBJ2-5; TRBD2 might be the D (6 bases). TRBJ2-7 matches the DNA end more closely, so the J call is doubtful. The CDR3 consists of 11 residues. Germline lookup yields CDR1 SNHLY and CDR2 FYNNEI. The CDR3 region is CASRGGIEQYF. The DNA of the CDR3 is TGTGCCAGCAGGGGGGGAATCGAGCAGTACTTC.

The rearrangement joins TRBV14 to TRBJ2-3; D is unresolved. V gave up 1 base and J gave up 1 base, with 12 bases separating them. The germline V gene has CDR1 SGHDN and CDR2 FVKESK. This CDR3 region has 16 residues. Here the CDR3 DNA reads TGTGCCAGCAGCCAAGGAGACTCCTACCGCACAGATACGCAGTATTTT. Translating gives CASSQGDSYRTDTQYF.

This clone was seen just once. The chain is built from TRBV5-8 and TRBJ1-1; D unclear. The CDR3 is 13 amino acids. In germline, CDR1 is SGHTS, CDR2 YDEGEE. V lost 0 bases and J lost 4, with 7 bases in between. The CDR3 region has the DNA TGTGCCAGCAGCTTGGGGGAGACCACTGAAGCTTTCTTT. Protein: CASSLGETTEAFF.

This clone was detected only a few times. J is TRBJ2-2 and V is TRBV2; perhaps TRBD1 as D (5 bases). The germline gives CDR1 SNHLY, CDR2 FYNNEI. This CDR3 region has 15 residues. V lost 1 base, J lost 0 bases, and 6 bases lay in between. The CDR3 reads CASSEGQPNTGELFF. As DNA, the CDR3 is TGTGCCAGCAGTGAAGGACAGCCGAACACCGGGGAGCTGTTTTTT.

V and J are TRBV10-3 and TRBJ2-3, with 11 bases matching TRBD2. Looked up from germline, CDR1 is ENHRY and CDR2 is SYGVKD. The CDR3 length is 15 residues. With V trimmed by 4 bases and J by 5 bases, 5 bases remained unmatched. CDR3 residues: CAISATGTSGDTQYF. The CDR3 DNA follows: TGTGCCATCAGTGCGACCGGGACTAGCGGAGATACGCAGTATTTT.

The rearrangement uses TRBV7-6 and TRBJ2-1, with 8 bases fitting TRBD1. The J segment lost 2 bases and the V segment lost 4 bases, leaving 7 bases of the junction unmatched. The germline V gene has CDR1 SGHVS and CDR2 FNYEAQ. CDR3 length: 16 residues. The CDR3 loop reads CASSSGQGDAYNEQFF. DNA of the CDR3: TGTGCCAGCAGCTCTGGACAGGGCGACGCCTACAATGAGCAGTTCTTC.

The sample holds one count of this clone. The rearrangement links TRBV5-1 to TRBJ2-4; perhaps TRBD2 as D (6 bases). This CDR3 comprises 14 residues. Germline-derived CDR1 and CDR2 are SGHRS and YFSETQ. V gave up 2 bases and J gave up 6 bases, with 12 bases separating them. The CDR3 bases are TGCGCCAGCAGCTTACTAGCCTCCCCAAACATTCAGTACTTC. Translation: CASSLLASPNIQYF.

The gene calls are TRBV7-9 and TRBJ2-7; 8 bases agree with TRBD1. The germline CDR1 and CDR2 sequences are SEHNR and FQNEAQ (reference sequence). The CDR3 is made up of 16 amino acids. The junction had 12 bases not matched to a gene; V was cut back by 5 bases and J by 3 bases. As DNA, the CDR3 is TGTGCCAGCAGCCCTCCCCCACCGGGACAGGACTACGAGCAGTACTTC. This translates into CASSPPPPGQDYEQYF.

This clone was seen only a few times. V usage is TRBV5-1 and J usage is TRBJ2-7; D gene ambiguous. V lost 5 bases, J lost 3 bases, and 6 bases lay in between. CDR1 is SGHRS and CDR2 is YFSETQ in the germline V gene. This CDR3 spans 11 amino acids. As DNA, the CDR3 is TGCGCCAGCAGTCAGGACTACGAGCAGTACTTC. Its translation: CASSQDYEQYF.

This clone came up a few times. This chain uses TRBV5-1 with TRBJ2-7; TRBD2 agrees at 10 bases. Per germline, CDR1 SGHRS and CDR2 YFSETQ. V shed 4 bases, J shed 2 bases, and the junction held 3 bases outside the gene matches. This CDR3 comprises 14 residues. DNA of the CDR3: TGCGCCAGCAGCGGGGGGACTAGCGCCTACGAGCAGTACTTC. It encodes CASSGGTSAYEQYF.

V usage is TRBV5-1 and J usage is TRBJ1-1; 9 nucleotides match TRBD1. The germline CDR1 and CDR2 sequences are SGHRS and YFSETQ. The V and J ends lost 7 bases and 5 bases, in that order; junction bases with no gene match: 9. CDR3 length: 14 residues. The CDR3 here is CASFPGTGMTEAFF. The CDR3 DNA is TGCGCCAGCTTCCCCGGGACAGGGATGACTGAAGCTTTCTTT.

V usage is TRBV7-9 and J usage is TRBJ2-1; D perhaps matches TRBD2 (6 bases). The CDR3 sequence is 16 residues long. V shed 1 base and J shed 3 bases, with 13 bases lying between them. Germline CDR1 and CDR2: SEHNR and FQNEAQ (reference sequence). CDR3 residues: CASSLGVGSYYNEQFF. The CDR3 nucleotides read TGTGCCAGCAGCTTAGGGGTCGGGAGTTACTACAATGAGCAGTTCTTC. Filled out from reference TRBV7-9 and TRBJ2-1, the complete variable domain reads DTGVSQNPRHKITKRGQNVTFRCDPISEHNRLYWYRQTLGQGPEFLTYFQNEAQLEKSRLLSDRFSAERPKGSFSTLEIQRTEQGDSAMYLCASSLGVGSYYNEQFFGPGTRLTVL.

This clone has a handful of counts. The chain uses TRBV6-5 and TRBJ1-1; 10 bases map to TRBD1. CDR1 is MNHEY, CDR2 SVGAGI, per germline. The CDR3 length is 16 residues. The trim removed 4 bases at V and 5 bases at J, leaving 10 bases unmatched. The CDR3, as DNA: TGTGCCAGCAGTTCCTACCCGGGACAGGGGATGACTGAAGCTTTCTTT. Its protein is CASSSYPGQGMTEAFF.

This clone occurred a few times. The V and J genes are TRBV14 and TRBJ2-1; unclear D gene. This CDR3 is built from 12 residues. Per the germline V gene, CDR1 is SGHDN and CDR2 is FVKESK. Trimming stripped 1 base from V and 9 bases from J, with 7 bases between. CDR3 protein: CASSQVLGEQFF. In DNA, the CDR3 is TGTGCCAGCAGCCAAGTGCTCGGTGAGCAGTTCTTC. The full variable domain, in which reference TRBV14 and TRBJ2-1 provide the parts outside the CDR3, is EAGVTQFPSHSVIEKGQTVTLRCDPISGHDNLYWYRRVMGKEIKFLLHFVKESKQDESGMPNNRFLAERTGGTYSTLKVQPAELEDSGVYFCASSQVLGEQFFGPGTRLTVL.

This clone was detected a few times. The V and J genes are TRBV28 and TRBJ2-7, with D uncertain. Per germline, CDR1 MDHEN and CDR2 SYDVKM. The CDR3 contains 15 residues. V was trimmed by 6 bases and J by 2 bases, leaving 17 bases between them. The CDR3 loop reads CASSPGSRKTYEQYF. CDR3 DNA: TGTGCCAGCAGCCCTGGGTCGCGGAAGACCTACGAGCAGTACTTC.

This clone was counted between two and nine times. The chain recombines TRBV5-6 with TRBJ1-2, with 8 bases aligning to TRBD1. There are 15 residues in the CDR3. From germline, CDR1 is SGHDT and CDR2 YYEEEE. J was trimmed by 7 bases and V by 4 bases; bases with no gene match: 12. CDR3 nucleotides: TGTGCCAGCAGCCCACCCCGACAGGGGTTCCTTGGCTACACCTTC. It yields the protein CASSPPRQGFLGYTF.

This clone came up a few times. The V gene is TRBV7-9, the J gene TRBJ2-7; 9 bases are shared with TRBD1. This CDR3 has 13 amino acids. CDR1 is SEHNR, CDR2 FQNEAQ, per germline (reference sequence). The J segment lost 5 bases and the V segment lost 5 bases, leaving 4 bases of the junction unmatched. The CDR3 coding sequence is TGTGCCAGCAGCCAAGGGACAGGGAACGAGCAGTACTTC. The encoded protein is CASSQGTGNEQYF.

The chain uses TRBV7-2 and TRBJ2-7; unclear D gene. Between the trimmed V and J ends, which lost 0 bases and 3 bases, there was a span of 9 bases. The CDR3 extends over 14 amino acids. The V gene's germline CDR1 is SGHTA and CDR2 FQGNSA. CDR3 residues: CASSLAETSYEQYF. The CDR3 region has the DNA TGTGCCAGCAGCTTAGCAGAGACAAGCTACGAGCAGTACTTC.

This clone appeared a few times. The genes are TRBV11-2 and TRBJ2-1, with D perhaps matching TRBD2 (6 bases). Germline-derived CDR1 and CDR2 are SGHAT and FQNNGV. V shed 5 bases and J shed 10 bases, with 18 bases lying between them. This CDR3 comprises 14 residues. CDR3 in amino acids: CASSPRLDSREQFF. In DNA, the CDR3 is TGTGCCAGCAGCCCCCGACTAGACAGTCGGGAGCAGTTCTTC.

This rearrangement joins TRBV6-5 to TRBJ1-1; D possibly corresponds to TRBD1 (6 bases). The length of the CDR3 is 13 residues. Trimming took off 0 bases at V and 11 bases at J, with 13 bases between the two ends. Germline CDR1 reads MNHEY; CDR2 reads SVGAGI. CDR3 region: CASSYSRTALAFF. The CDR3 region has the DNA TGTGCCAGCAGTTACTCCCGGACAGCACTCGCTTTCTTT.

The chain couples TRBV11-2 to TRBJ1-1, with TRBD1 matching 9 bases. The CDR3 has 15 amino acids. Trimming at V came to 3 bases and at J to 1 base, leaving 3 bases not matched to a gene. Per germline, CDR1 SGHAT and CDR2 FQNNGV. The CDR3 sequence is CASSFRQGGNTEAFF. CDR3 DNA sequence: TGTGCCAGCAGCTTCCGACAGGGGGGGAACACTGAAGCTTTCTTT.

The chain links TRBV7-9 to TRBJ2-7; possibly TRBD1 for D (6 bases). The CDR3 sequence is 14 residues long. Germline assignment: CDR1 SEHNR and CDR2 FQNEAQ (reference sequence). Trimming removed 10 bases at V and 0 bases at J, with 16 bases between. The CDR3 spells CAISQGPSSYEQYF. CDR3 sequence (DNA): TGTGCCATCTCGCAGGGGCCGAGCTCCTACGAGCAGTACTTC.

This clone was counted a few times. This chain uses TRBV4-1 with TRBJ2-1, with a possible D match to TRBD1 (5 bases). Germline V lookup: CDR1 MGHRA, CDR2 YSYEKL. V lost 1 base and J 7 bases, leaving 11 bases between the germline ends. The CDR3 sequence is 14 residues long. Here the CDR3 reads CASSQVGARNEQFF. The DNA of the CDR3 is TGCGCCAGCAGCCAAGTAGGGGCTAGAAATGAGCAGTTCTTC.